This T cell receptor beta chain was recorded in a study of T-cell memory formation after mild COVID-19. TCRdb re-called the 5' RACE reads through MiXCR, storing one row per CDR3 protein. This sample has around 320,000 distinct CDR3 sequences, with about 13% found just once. The V end lost 4 bases, the J end lost 3 bases, and 10 bases lay between the germline ends. The length of the CDR3 is 13 residues. From germline, CDR1 is SGHRS and CDR2 YFSETQ. The chain combines TRBV5-1 with TRBJ1-2; D gene ambiguous. The source is a man between 18 and 29 years old who had mild COVID-19 (a few samples of this study predate the infection). Cell type and time point are not known. Sequenced: PBMCs or a T cell subset sorted from them (not recorded which). The CDR3 here is CASSPGKDYGYTF. The CDR3 DNA follows: TGCGCCAGCAGCCCCGGAAAGGACTATGGCTACACCTTC. Using reference TRBV5-1 and TRBJ1-2 for the parts outside the CDR3, the full variable domain is KAGVTQTPRYLIKTRGQQVTLSCSPISGHRSVSWYQQTPGQGLQFLFEYFSETQRNKGNFPGRFSGRQFSNSRSEMNVSTLELGDSALYLCASSPGKDYGYTFGSGTRLTVV.